The source of this T cell receptor beta chain is a study of T cell responses to AZD1222 COVID-19 vaccine. Germline-derived CDR1 and CDR2 are LGHDT and YNNKEL (reference sequence). V lost 1 base and J 2 bases, leaving 15 bases between the germline ends. The CDR3 sequence is 18 residues long. The data were produced by immunoSEQ multiplex PCR, yet TCRdb's version contains in-frame clones alone and is incomplete. The repertoire consists of under 95,000 clones, with under 90% occurring once and the leading ten covering approximately 2.5%. The sequence was collected from an adult in good health. Here the sequenced sample was peripheral blood, taken on day 0 of AZD1222 vaccination. The chain employs TRBV3-1 (or the pseudogene TRBV3-2) and TRBJ1-6; D is ambiguous. This CDR3 is CASSQVPPGGAYNSPLHF. The CDR3 DNA follows: TGTGCCAGCAGCCAAGTTCCCCCGGGCGGGGCCTATAATTCACCCCTCCACTTT.